This TCR beta chain stems from a study of blood T cell repertoires in COVID-19. Study information: Acute and convalescent COVID-19 samples came from the United States, Italy and Spain. In each case, the material was cDNA or gDNA derived from T cells, B-cell-depleted T cells, or PBMCs.

Trimming stripped 4 bases from V and 1 base from J, with 11 bases between. Germline V gene data show CDR1 as LGHNA and CDR2 as YSLEER. CDR3 length equals 14 residues. As originally analysed: The authors estimated nucleated cell counts from reference gene primer amplification. The data were produced by immunoSEQ multiplex PCR, yet TCRdb's version contains in-frame clones alone and is incomplete. That table furnishes V, J and clone size, whereas the DNA furnished D and trimming. The profile shows a few hundred thousand clones, roughly 82% of them singletons. The chain is built from TRBV4-3 and TRBJ2-7; D is perhaps TRBD2 (5 bases). The sequenced sample was peripheral blood. This clonotype was obtained from a woman in her fifties or sixties with acute or convalescent COVID-19. CDR3 amino acids: CASSREGFSYEQYF. The CDR3 DNA is TGCGCCAGCAGCCGTGAGGGCTTTTCCTACGAGCAGTACTTC.